The TCR beta chain described here comes from a study of radiotherapy plus CTLA-4 blockade in lung cancer. Overall study results and limits: Peripheral blood showed expansion of tumor-derived TCR clones after radiotherapy and ipilimumab.

The CDR3 extends over 13 amino acids. The germline CDR1 and CDR2 sequences are MNHNY and SVGAGI (reference sequence). Trimming left V 2 bases short and J 3 bases short, with 7 bases between. Remarks on this clone: Its antigen is as yet unknown.

Focal radiation and CTLA-4 blockade (ipilimumab) were tested in chemo-refractory metastatic non-small-cell lung cancer patients. Using immunoSEQ multiplex PCR, the repertoire was profiled, and TCRdb retains in-frame clones only, with some absent. In the table there are around 77,000 clones, nearly 75% of which are singletons. This sequence joins TRBV6-6 and TRBJ1-1; D ambiguous. Sequencing was performed on peripheral blood, taken from a patient treated with radiotherapy plus ipilimumab. The origin of this receptor is a human donor with non-small cell lung cancer whose response to radiotherapy plus ipilimumab could not be evaluated. In nucleotides, the CDR3 is TGTGCCAGCAGTTACAATTCGGACACTGAAGCTTTCTTT. This translates into CASSYNSDTEAFF.